Each of the 9 T cell receptor beta chains below was sequenced from the same sample in a study of cytomegalovirus exposure and HLA in healthy donors. The primer mix had 60 Vbeta and 13 Jbeta primers. Profiling relied on immunoSEQ multiplex PCR, and the TCRdb table lists in-frame clones only, not all of them. Of over 150,000 clones in the sample, roughly 80% were seen once. The sample consisted of PBMCs. Receptor source: a male donor in good health and CMV-seronegative.

The chain carries TRBV28 and TRBJ1-1, with TRBD1 identical over 8 bases. The CDR3 runs to 13 residues. From germline, CDR1 is MDHEN and CDR2 SYDVKM. With V trimmed by 4 bases and J by 6 bases, 4 bases remained unmatched. CDR3 DNA sequence: TGTGCCAGCAGTTCGGGACAGGTGGCTGAAGCTTTCTTT. Amino acid sequence: CASSSGQVAEAFF.

The rearrangement uses TRBV7-4 and TRBJ2-5; maybe TRBD2 (7 bases). Germline V gene sequence: CDR1 SGHVT, CDR2 SQSDAQ. The V and J ends lost 7 bases and 1 base respectively, with 16 bases between them. The CDR3 spans 15 residues. The CDR3 is CASIGGGPFQETQYF. The DNA for the CDR3 is TGTGCCAGCATCGGCGGGGGCCCCTTCCAAGAGACCCAGTACTTC.

Only a few counts were recorded for this clone. Other nucleotide sequences in the sample specify the same CDR3. V usage is TRBV9 and J usage is TRBJ1-3, with D tentatively TRBD1 (6 bases). The CDR3 runs 16 residues. Trimming stripped 4 bases from V and 0 bases from J, with 14 bases between. The germline V gene has CDR1 SGDLS and CDR2 YYNGEE. CDR3 nucleotide sequence: TGTGCCAGCAGCCCCCGACAGGCGAGCTCTGGAAACACCATATATTTT. This sequence encodes CASSPRQASSGNTIYF.

The genes are TRBV19 and TRBJ2-7; a possible D gene is TRBD1 (6 bases). Between the trimmed V and J ends, which lost 9 bases and 5 bases, there was a span of 29 bases. The CDR3 has 17 amino acids. CDR1 and CDR2 (germline): LNHDA, SQIVND (reference sequence). The CDR3 loop reads CASRQTGARVGYDEQYF. In DNA, the CDR3 is TGTGCCAGCAGACAGACAGGCGCTAGAGTAGGGTACGACGAGCAGTACTTC. Full variable domain (outside the CDR3, taken from reference TRBV19 and TRBJ2-7): DGGITQSPKYLFRKEGQNVTLSCEQNLNHDAMYWYRQDPGQGLRLIYYSQIVNDFQKGDIAEGYSVSREKKESFPLTVTSAQKNPTAFYLCASRQTGARVGYDEQYFGPGTRLTVT.

This clone was recorded once. The chain joins TRBV25-1 to TRBJ2-1; 7 positions agree with TRBD2. V was clipped by 4 bases and J by 4 bases; unmatched bases: 10. The CDR3 length is 16 residues. Germline CDR1 and CDR2: MGHDK and SYGVNS. As DNA, the CDR3 is TGTGCCAGCAGTGGAAAGGGTAGCGGGCATTACAATGAGCAGTTCTTC. This codes for CASSGKGSGHYNEQFF.

This clone turned up a few times. The genes are TRBV7-3 and TRBJ1-1; TRBD1 aligns across 9 bases. The ends lost 5 bases at V and 6 bases at J; junction bases unmatched: 4. CDR1 is SGHTA, CDR2 FQGTGA, per germline. This CDR3 has 13 amino acids. The CDR3 bases are TGTGCCAGCAGCCAACAGGGGGCAGCTGAAGCTTTCTTT. It codes for CASSQQGAAEAFF.

The gene calls are TRBV5-8 and TRBJ2-1; TRBD2 might be the D (6 bases). The V end lost 3 bases, the J end lost 7 bases, and 17 bases lay between the germline ends. Germline CDR1 is SGHTS and CDR2 is YDEGEE. This CDR3 is 15 amino acids long. This CDR3 reads CASSSSFARGNEQFF. The CDR3 DNA is TGTGCCAGCAGCTCGAGTTTTGCCCGGGGGAATGAGCAGTTCTTC. Filled out from reference TRBV5-8 and TRBJ2-1, the complete variable domain reads EAGVTQSPTHLIKTRGQQATLRCSPISGHTSVYWYQQALGLGLQFLLWYDEGEERNRGNFPPRFSGRQFPNYSSELNVNALELEDSALYLCASSSSFARGNEQFFGPGTRLTVL.

This clone was observed a handful of times. V usage is TRBV5-6 and J usage is TRBJ2-1; the D gene is possibly TRBD1 (5 bases). The CDR3 is made up of 12 amino acids. Germline V gene sequence: CDR1 SGHDT, CDR2 YYEEEE. Trimming took 4 bases from V and 14 from J, leaving 16 bases between them. CDR3 sequence: CASSVQGKGEFF. CDR3 coding DNA: TGTGCCAGCAGCGTCCAGGGAAAAGGAGAGTTCTTC.

This chain connects TRBV6-5 to TRBJ1-5; maybe TRBD1 (5 bases). The CDR3 totals 14 residues. Germline CDR1 MNHEY, CDR2 SVGAGI. Deletions cut 6 bases from V and 4 bases from J, with 13 bases between. DNA for the CDR3: TGTGCCAGCAGGCAGGTGGGGGGTAATCAGCCCCAGCATTTT. Its protein is CASRQVGGNQPQHF.